These 5 T cell receptor beta chains originate from one sample sequenced in a study of blood T cell repertoires in COVID-19. Clones were sequenced by immunoSEQ multiplex PCR, and TCRdb holds only the in-frame ones, with some missing. The sample consists of 250,000 to 350,000 clones, approximately 86% of them appearing once. The material sequenced was peripheral blood. The receptors shown here come from a woman between 45 and 65 years old with active or convalescent COVID-19.

The chain is built from TRBV19 and TRBJ1-5; the match to TRBD1 covers 7 bases. Germline values: CDR1 LNHDA, CDR2 SQIVND (reference sequence). This CDR3 spans 13 amino acids. Germline trimming cut 8 bases from V and 7 bases from J; bases unmatched to any gene: 8. CDR3 DNA sequence: TGTGCCAGTGGGAGGACAGGTCAACAGCCCCAGCATTTT. It yields the protein CASGRTGQQPQHF.

V gene TRBV6-5 combines with J gene TRBJ2-7; TRBD1 matches 10 bases. The CDR3 has 14 residues. With 7 bases clipped from V and 6 bases from J, the junction kept 9 bases outside the gene matches. Germline CDR1 MNHEY, CDR2 SVGAGI. The CDR3 coding sequence is TGTGCCAGCACCCCACGGGGACAGGGGCTCGAGCAGTACTTC. This translates into CASTPRGQGLEQYF.

This rearrangement joins TRBV21-1 to TRBJ2-7; the DNA was not compared with TRBD2, the D call given in the table. TRBV21-1 is noted as a pseudogene. This CDR3 comprises 13 residues. The CDR3 DNA reads TGTGCCAGCAGCCCCTCGAAGAGATACGAGCAGTACTTC. Translation gives CASSPSKRYEQYF.

The chain carries TRBV5-1 and TRBJ2-5; 9 bases agree with TRBD1. The ends lost 4 bases at V and 6 bases at J; junction bases unmatched: 10. The CDR3 covers 15 residues. Germline V CDR1 and CDR2: SGHRS, YFSETQ. CDR3 in amino acids: CASSPGTGPTKTQYF. CDR3 coding DNA: TGCGCCAGCAGCCCCGGGACAGGGCCCACCAAGACCCAGTACTTC.

The V gene is TRBV7-2, the J gene TRBJ2-3; TRBD1 matches at 8 bases. This CDR3 spans 16 amino acids. Germline CDR1 SGHTA, CDR2 FQGNSA. V shed 1 base, J shed 4 bases, and the junction held 7 bases outside the gene matches. CDR3 protein: CASSLDGQGGADTQYF. In DNA form, the CDR3 reads TGTGCCAGCAGCTTAGATGGACAGGGAGGAGCAGATACGCAGTATTTT.